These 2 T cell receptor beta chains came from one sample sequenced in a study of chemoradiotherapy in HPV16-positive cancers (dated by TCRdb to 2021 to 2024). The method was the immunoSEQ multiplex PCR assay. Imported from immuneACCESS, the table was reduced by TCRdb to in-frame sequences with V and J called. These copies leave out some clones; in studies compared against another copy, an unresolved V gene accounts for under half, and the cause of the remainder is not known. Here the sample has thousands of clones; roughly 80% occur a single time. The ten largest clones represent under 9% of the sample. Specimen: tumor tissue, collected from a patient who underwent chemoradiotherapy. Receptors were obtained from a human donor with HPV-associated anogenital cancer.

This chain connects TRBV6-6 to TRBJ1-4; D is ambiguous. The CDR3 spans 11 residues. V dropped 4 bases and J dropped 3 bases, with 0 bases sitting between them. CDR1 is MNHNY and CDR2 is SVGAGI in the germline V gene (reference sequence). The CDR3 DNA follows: TGTGCCAGCAGTTCTAATGAAAAACTGTTTTTT. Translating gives CASSSNEKLFF.

CDR3 in amino acids: CASSLGEIRLASGELFF. CDR3 DNA sequence: TGTGCCAGCAGCTTGGGGGAGATTCGTTTAGCGTCCGGGGAGCTGTTTTTT. The rearrangement links TRBV5-6 to TRBJ2-2; D might be TRBD2 (5 bases). CDR3 length: 17 residues. CDR1 and CDR2 from the germline V gene are SGHDT and YYEEEE. Trimming removed 0 bases from V and 6 bases from J, with 18 bases in between.